These 20 T cell receptor beta chains originate from one sample sequenced in a study of spatial heterogeneity in lung cancer (dated by TCRdb to the late 2010s). What the time point label conveys for this sample: sample taken at primary tumor resection. TCR sequencing used whole RNA extracted from tumor and nontumor lung tissue, or from cryopreserved PBMC samples, without cell sorting. To prepare the library, 5' RACE was applied. TCRdb names NextSeq 500 as the instrument used. TCRdb trimmed public reads at Q25 via fastp, called clones via MiXCR and kept in-frame beta chains. Merged by CDR3 protein, the rows form single entries marked with the most common genes and DNA. This sample has about 12,000 distinct CDR3 sequences in its table, and about 6% of those were observed once. In total, the top ten clones hold 10% of the sample. This sample comprised normal lung tissue next to the tumor, obtained at surgery. The receptor source for this set is a male donor with early-stage non-small cell lung cancer.

As concerns this clonotype: A library prepared for alpha chains yielded this beta chain as an off-target read; its size is of little meaning. The rearrangement uses TRBV7-3 and TRBJ2-3; 11 nucleotides agree with TRBD2. The trim removed 5 bases at V and 8 bases at J, leaving 9 bases unmatched. The length of the CDR3 is 15 residues. CDR1 is SGHTA, CDR2 FQGTGA, per germline. The CDR3 nucleotides are TGTGCCAGCAGCCGTACTAGCGGGGGAGCGGCTACGCAGTATTTT. Its protein is CASSRTSGGAATQYF.

This clonotype was detected many times. This beta chain appears as a stray read in a library generated for alpha chains; its size is not informative. This chain links TRBV10-3 with TRBJ1-1, with D tentatively TRBD1 (6 bases). The CDR3 is 13 amino acids. The germline V and J ends were trimmed by 7 bases and 4 bases, with 13 bases remaining between them. In germline, CDR1 is ENHRY, CDR2 SYGVKD. The CDR3 loop is CAINRQGSTEAFF. CDR3 DNA sequence: TGTGCCATCAATCGGCAGGGGAGCACTGAAGCTTTCTTT.

This clonotype rates as medium-sized (0.01 to 0.1%). This beta chain lies outside the target of a library built for alpha chains; its clone size means little. CDR3 region: CASSQESVSSSGYTF. The CDR3 bases are TGTGCCAGCAGCCAAGAAAGTGTATCCAGTAGTGGCTACACCTTC. The chain employs TRBV4-2 and TRBJ1-2; no definite D call. From germline, CDR1 is LGHNA and CDR2 YNFKEQ. V was pared by 0 bases and J by 7 bases, with 15 bases between. The CDR3 has 15 amino acids.

For this clonotype: A library made for alpha chains picked up this beta chain off target, so its size means little. V gene TRBV20-1 combines with J gene TRBJ1-5, with 7 bases lining up with TRBD1. Trimming took 5 bases from V and 9 from J; bases not matched to a gene: 10. Germline loops: CDR1 DFQATT, CDR2 SNEGSKA (reference sequence). This CDR3 is 13 amino acids long. The CDR3 spells CSAVDRAPGPQHF. The DNA of the CDR3 is TGCAGTGCTGTAGACAGGGCCCCGGGGCCCCAGCATTTT.

This clonotype is deemed medium-sized. Since it is a stray read in a library aimed at alpha chains, this beta chain has a size that is not meaningful. This chain connects TRBV6-1 to TRBJ1-2, with a weak D call TRBD1 (6 bases). Germline assignment: CDR1 MNHNS and CDR2 SASEGT. The CDR3 has 15 amino acids. The ends were cut back, 3 bases at V and 6 bases at J, with 17 bases in the middle. The CDR3 is CASSDSPGEWDGYTF. The CDR3, as DNA: TGTGCCAGCAGTGATTCCCCAGGGGAGTGGGATGGCTACACCTTC.

Ten or more counts support this clonotype. This beta chain lies outside the target of a library built for alpha chains; its clone size means little. V is TRBV20-1 and J is TRBJ2-5; 16 nucleotides line up with TRBD2. Germline trimming cut 7 bases from V and 4 bases from J; bases unmatched to any gene: 12. The CDR3 consists of 17 residues. CDR1 and CDR2 (germline): DFQATT, SNEGSKA (reference sequence). For the CDR3, the DNA is TGCAGTGTAAACCGGGGACTAGCGGGAGGGCCCAGAGAGACCCAGTACTTC. It encodes CSVNRGLAGGPRETQYF.

This clonotype came up many times. The library was prepared for alpha chains; this beta chain is a stray read, so its frequency means little. The J gene is TRBJ2-7, the V gene TRBV24-1; 11 bases line up with TRBD1. The V gene's germline CDR1 is KGHDR and CDR2 SFDVKD. V shed 3 bases and J 9 bases; nucleotides not matched to a gene: 15. This CDR3 region has 17 residues. CDR3 protein: CATSDPAPGTGGRGQYF. The CDR3 DNA is TGTGCCACCAGTGATCCCGCGCCCGGGACAGGGGGAAGGGGGCAGTACTTC.

This clonotype was picked up many times. This beta chain turned up in a library designed for alpha chains; as an off-target read, its abundance says little. The chain is built from TRBV4-2 and TRBJ2-3, with 7 positions matching TRBD1. The CDR3 is 16 amino acids. CDR1 and CDR2 from the germline V gene are LGHNA and YNFKEQ. J lost 3 bases, V lost 1 base, and 7 bases had no gene match. Here the CDR3 DNA reads TGTGCCAGCAGCCAAGCGCAGGGGGTAGGAACAGATACGCAGTATTTT. It codes for CASSQAQGVGTDTQYF.

This clonotype was seen many times. The library was built for alpha chains, so this beta chain is an off-target read and its size means little. J is TRBJ2-1 and V is TRBV27; D is unresolved. The CDR3 extends over 13 amino acids. The V gene's germline CDR1 is MNHEY and CDR2 SMNVEV (reference sequence). V lost 6 bases to trimming and J lost 9 bases, with 15 bases between them. The CDR3 protein is CASRGTRSGEQFF. The CDR3 DNA reads as TGTGCCAGCAGGGGTACAAGGTCAGGTGAGCAGTTCTTC.

This clonotype has a count of ten or more. A library prepared for alpha chains yielded this beta chain as an off-target read; its size is of little meaning. The chain joins TRBV6-1 to TRBJ2-7; maybe TRBD2 (6 bases). Germline V gene lookup returns CDR1 MNHNS and CDR2 SASEGT. Trimming cost V 1 base and J 1 base, with 14 bases left between them. The CDR3 runs 16 residues. CDR3 nucleotide sequence: TGTGCCAGCAGTGAAGTGGCCGGGGGAGGATCCTACGAGCAGTACTTC. This codes for CASSEVAGGGSYEQYF.

There are many counts of this clonotype. As an off-target read in a library built for alpha chains, this beta chain has a frequency of little significance. The chain carries TRBV30 and TRBJ2-5; weak D call: TRBD1 (5 bases). The ends were cut back, 4 bases at V and 4 bases at J, with 13 bases in the middle. CDR1 and CDR2 (germline): GTSNPN, SVGIG (reference sequence). CDR3 size: 13 residues. The DNA for the CDR3 is TGTGCCTGGAAAAGGGGATTGAGAGAGACCCAGTACTTC. This sequence encodes CAWKRGLRETQYF. The full variable domain, its missing parts supplied by reference TRBV30 and TRBJ2-5, is SQTIHQWPATLVQPVGSPLSLECTVEGTSNPNLYWYRQAAGRGLQLLFYSVGIGQISSEVPQNLSASRPQDRQFILSSKKLLLSDSGFYLCAWKRGLRETQYFGPGTRLLVL.

This clonotype has a count of ten or more. This beta chain represents an off-target read in a library built for alpha chains; its size is of limited meaning. This chain joins TRBV12-3 or TRBV12-4 and TRBJ2-1; unclear D gene. The CDR3 spans 11 residues. Trimming pared 3 bases from V and 8 bases from J, leaving 5 bases between. CDR3 in DNA: TGTGCCAGCAGTTTGCTGGATGAGCAGTTCTTC. Amino acids: CASSLLDEQFF.

This clonotype was seen ten or more times. In a library made to pick up alpha chains, this beta chain is a stray read with a size that means little. V and J are TRBV27 and TRBJ2-7; D may be TRBD2 (5 bases). V lost 6 bases to trimming and J lost 3 bases, with 18 bases between them. This CDR3 comprises 15 residues. The germline V gene encodes CDR1 MNHEY and CDR2 SMNVEV (reference sequence). CDR3 sequence reads: CASSTLTNGNYEQYF. CDR3 nucleotide sequence: TGTGCCAGCAGCACCCTTACCAACGGGAACTACGAGCAGTACTTC.

This clonotype was counted ten times or more. The library was designed around alpha chains, so this beta chain is a stray read whose abundance carries little weight. For the CDR3, the DNA is TGCAGCTCGAAGGGCCCGCGGAGGACCGAGACCCAGTACTTC. Amino acids: CSSKGPRRTETQYF. V gene TRBV29-1 combines with J gene TRBJ2-5, with D possibly matching TRBD2 (5 bases). The germline gives CDR1 SQVTM, CDR2 ANQGSEA. V lost 8 bases and J 5 bases, leaving 21 bases between the germline ends. This CDR3 contains 14 residues.

Concerning this clonotype: This sequence may be a read error, since a much larger clone differs from it by one base. This beta chain was picked up by a library intended for alpha chains and is off target, so its count carries little meaning. The chain couples TRBV29-1 to TRBJ1-1, with a tentative D call TRBD1 (5 bases). The CDR3 has 12 residues. V was pared by 7 bases and J by 6 bases, with 15 bases between. From germline, CDR1 is SQVTM and CDR2 ANQGSEA. The CDR3 DNA follows: TGCAGCGGCCAGGGCCCGGGGCCTGAAGCTTTCTTT. This sequence encodes CSGQGPGPEAFF.

This clonotype is large in the sample. This beta chain is off target for a library built for alpha chains, so its abundance means little. V and J are TRBV25-1 and TRBJ1-1; D is uncertain. Germline lookup yields CDR1 MGHDK and CDR2 SYGVNS. The CDR3 spans 15 residues. Trimming cost V 6 bases and J 1 base, with 15 bases left between them. For the CDR3, the DNA is TGTGCCAGCAGCTCCCGTTCCCAGAGGAACACTGAAGCTTTCTTT. It translates to CASSSRSQRNTEAFF. The full variable domain, its missing parts supplied by reference TRBV25-1 and TRBJ1-1, is EADIYQTPRYLVIGTGKKITLECSQTMGHDKMYWYQQDPGMELHLIHYSYGVNSTEKGDLSSESTVSRIRTEHFPLTLESARPSHTSQYLCASSSRSQRNTEAFFGQGTRLTVV.

In its sample, this clonotype was seen many times. Because the library targeted alpha chains, this beta chain is an off-target read whose size means little. This chain connects TRBV20-1 to TRBJ1-1, with D possibly being TRBD1 (5 bases). The germline gives CDR1 DFQATT, CDR2 SNEGSKA (reference sequence). V lost 2 bases, J lost 5 bases, and 9 bases lay in between. This CDR3 comprises 12 residues. The CDR3 nucleotides are TGCAGTGCTAGACAGGGATTGACTGAAGCTTTCTTT. Its translation is CSARQGLTEAFF.

This clonotype was detected only a few times. For a library built for alpha chains, this beta chain is a stray read; little rests on its size. This chain uses TRBV3-1 with TRBJ2-3, with 12 positions matching TRBD2. The CDR3 is 17 residues long. CDR1 is LGHDT, CDR2 YNNKEL, per germline (reference sequence). V gave up 4 bases and J gave up 1 base; unmatched junction bases: 6. The DNA of the CDR3 is TGTGCCAGCAGCCCGGGACTAGCGGGTGTTCGCACAGATACGCAGTATTTT. Translating gives CASSPGLAGVRTDTQYF.

Of note for this clonotype: For a library built for alpha chains, this beta chain is a stray read; little rests on its size. The CDR3, as DNA: TGTGCCAGCTCGCCTATCACTAGCGGGAATGGCAATGAGCAGTTCTTC. Encoded protein: CASSPITSGNGNEQFF. The V gene is TRBV18, the J gene TRBJ2-1; 10 bases fit TRBD2. V trimming: 6 bases; J trimming: 6 bases; junction bases outside the gene matches: 11. The CDR3 runs 16 residues. Germline CDR1 reads KGHSH; CDR2 reads LQKENI.

This clonotype turned up a few times. This beta chain is an off-target read within a library intended for alpha chains, so its frequency means little. J is TRBJ1-1 and V is TRBV27, with D possibly matching TRBD1 (5 bases). CDR1 is MNHEY and CDR2 is SMNVEV in the germline V gene (reference sequence). The CDR3 has 17 residues. V lost 8 bases to trimming and J lost 5 bases, with 27 bases between them. The CDR3 DNA reads TGTGCCAGCTCACCATTAAGGTGGGAGGGGCACAATACTGAAGCTTTCTTT. Translating gives CASSPLRWEGHNTEAFF.